This T cell receptor (beta chain) is from a study of T cells in tumors after PD-1 blockade. Across the whole study: Mean per blood sample: some 100,000 templates (24,679-257,772), 36,536 unique clonotypes.

Trimming shortened V by 5 bases and J by 0 bases, and 4 bases separated the two germline ends. The CDR3 is 13 residues long. The germline gives CDR1 KGHDR, CDR2 SFDVKD. Using immunoSEQ multiplex PCR, the repertoire was profiled, and TCRdb retains in-frame clones only, with some absent. The table records roughly 49,000 clones, over 75% of them present only once. Study results and caveats: Blood contained about 40% of the tumor's TCR clonotypes.

Comment on this clone: Antigen specificity is unknown.

The material sequenced was PBMCs, taken before anti-PD-1 treatment. The receptor comes from a human donor with basal cell carcinoma. This sequence joins TRBV24-1 and TRBJ2-1, with D hard to call. Written as DNA, the CDR3 is TGTGCCACCAGTGCGGCCTCCTACAATGAGCAGTTCTTC. Protein sequence: CATSAASYNEQFF.